These T cell receptor delta chains were read from a single sample in a study of gamma-delta T cells after stem cell transplantation. TCRdb re-called the RT-PCR reads using CATT. Among 11,000 or so delta-chain clones, about 38% were seen once, and the ten largest hold around 3%. The sample taken for sequencing was gamma-delta T cells. All receptors derive from a human donor. It is not recorded whose cells these are; they may come from a transplant donor. CDR3s include the opening cysteine and the closing phenylalanine or tryptophan. A row's size may be missing; if present it is once, few, many or a size class.

J gene: TRDJ1; V gene: TRDV2; clone size: medium-sized; CDR3 length: 16; CDR3 protein: CACAYWGTNYTDKLIF
J gene: TRDJ2; V gene: TRDV2; clone size: .; CDR3 length: 14; CDR3 protein: CACDLLGATAQLFF
J gene: TRDJ1; V gene: TRDV3; clone size: few; CDR3 length: 18; CDR3 protein: CAFHLGYVLGLYTDKLIF
J gene: TRDJ1; V gene: TRDV1; clone size: .; CDR3 length: 15; CDR3 protein: CARGESGPSDDKLIF
J gene: TRDJ1; V gene: TRDV3; clone size: .; CDR3 length: 18; CDR3 protein: CAFRPTPHWGENTDKLIF
J gene: TRDJ1; V gene: TRDV1; clone size: .; CDR3 length: 16; CDR3 protein: CALRGYLVGDTDKLIF
J gene: TRDJ1; V gene: TRDV1; clone size: .; CDR3 length: 23; CDR3 protein: CALGEPEVRKSRVGVPYTDKLIF
J gene: TRDJ3; V gene: TRDV2; clone size: .; CDR3 length: 17; CDR3 protein: CACDILGDTLDTRHMFF
J gene: TRDJ2; V gene: TRAV29/DV5; clone size: .; CDR3 length: 18; CDR3 protein: CAASMYWGIMRQAAQLFF
J gene: TRDJ1; V gene: TRDV2; clone size: .; CDR3 length: 12; CDR3 protein: CARVSDRDKLIF
J gene: TRDJ1; V gene: TRDV3; clone size: .; CDR3 length: 18; CDR3 protein: CAFTAIFLAGGFTDKLIF
J gene: TRDJ1; V gene: TRDV1; clone size: .; CDR3 length: 23; CDR3 protein: CALGDAFLRPWGINRAYTDKLIF
J gene: TRDJ3; V gene: TRDV3; clone size: .; CDR3 length: 21; CDR3 protein: CAFRQVGDTRRSSWDTRQMFF
J gene: TRDJ1; V gene: TRDV2; clone size: .; CDR3 length: 13; CDR3 protein: CACDLYWIDKLIF
J gene: TRDJ1; V gene: TRDV1; clone size: .; CDR3 length: 17; CDR3 protein: CALGDFPTVLYTDKLIF
J gene: TRDJ1; V gene: TRDV1; clone size: .; CDR3 length: 19; CDR3 protein: CALGEASLPLGDNTDKLIF